These 21 T cell receptor beta chains came from one sample sequenced in a study of blood T cell repertoires in COVID-19. This table comes from immunoSEQ multiplex PCR, and its TCRdb copy is limited to in-frame clones, with some not included. The sample carries roughly 310,000 clones, approximately 89% recorded once. The sequencing sample was made of PBMCs or T cells enriched from blood (not recorded which). The receptors were gathered from a middle-aged woman who had recovered from COVID-19.

The V call is TRBV6-2 or TRBV6-3, the J call TRBJ2-1; TRBD2 matches at 10 bases. The germline V gene has CDR1 MNHEY and CDR2 SVGEGT. The CDR3 extends over 16 amino acids. The J segment lost 4 bases and the V segment lost 6 bases, leaving 9 bases of the junction unmatched. CDR3 sequence (DNA): TGTGCCAGCAGCCTTACCGGGACTAGCGAATACAATGAGCAGTTCTTC. Translating it yields CASSLTGTSEYNEQFF.

This clone was seen once. This chain connects TRBV19 to TRBJ2-5; possible D gene TRBD2, 5 bases. This CDR3 has 15 amino acids. Deletions cut 7 bases from V and 0 bases from J, with 15 bases between. Germline-derived CDR1 and CDR2 are LNHDA and SQIVND (reference sequence). DNA of the CDR3: TGTGCCAGTAAGCGGATTAGTAGGGACCAAGAGACCCAGTACTTC. Translation: CASKRISRDQETQYF.

Only one count was recorded for this clone. This chain connects TRBV4-1 to TRBJ1-3; the match to TRBD1 covers 7 bases. Germline lookup yields CDR1 MGHRA and CDR2 YSYEKL. This CDR3 is built from 16 residues. The junction had 6 bases not matched to a gene; V was cut back by 4 bases and J by 0 bases. As DNA, the CDR3 is TGCGCCAGCAGCCCGGAGGGGGCGAACTCTGGAAACACCATATATTTT. Protein: CASSPEGANSGNTIYF.

This sequence joins TRBV7-9 and TRBJ1-1; perhaps TRBD1 as D (5 bases). Germline V gene sequence: CDR1 SEHNR, CDR2 FQNEAQ (reference sequence). V dropped 1 base and J dropped 4 bases, with 7 bases sitting between them. This CDR3 is built from 13 residues. CDR3 residues: CASSLVTATEAFF. The CDR3 DNA reads TGTGCCAGCAGCTTAGTGACAGCCACTGAAGCTTTCTTT.

J is TRBJ1-2 and V is TRBV27; D might be TRBD1 (6 bases). The CDR3 length is 13 residues. Trimming took 5 bases from V and 5 from J, leaving 12 bases between them. CDR1 and CDR2 (germline): MNHEY, SMNVEV (reference sequence). The CDR3 region has the DNA TGTGCCAGCAGTCCACAGGGTTGGTATGGCTACACCTTC. Its protein product is CASSPQGWYGYTF.

This chain links TRBV24-1 with TRBJ1-5; 10 bases are a match to TRBD1. CDR1 is KGHDR and CDR2 is SFDVKD in the germline V gene. Trimming cost V 3 bases and J 10 bases; bases outside gene matches: 8. The CDR3 extends over 15 amino acids. The CDR3 here is CATSDHRQGAQPQHF. In nucleotides, the CDR3 is TGTGCCACCAGTGATCACAGACAGGGGGCGCAACCCCAGCATTTT.

This chain links TRBV6-5 with TRBJ1-1, with a tentative D call TRBD1 (6 bases). The CDR3 length is 14 residues. With 6 bases removed from V and 1 base from J, the gap between germline ends came to 12 bases. Germline CDR1 MNHEY, CDR2 SVGAGI. The CDR3 DNA reads TGTGCCAGCAGGCCTCACAGGGAGAACACTGAAGCTTTCTTT. Its protein is CASRPHRENTEAFF.

As to this clone: A read error may account for a junction end that differs from germline. This rearrangement joins TRBV18 to TRBJ2-7, with 8 bases identical to TRBD1. The CDR3 spans 14 residues. Germline V lookup: CDR1 KGHSH, CDR2 LQKENI. The CDR3 reads CASSPGQGSDEQYF. CDR3 in DNA: TGTGCCAGCTCACCTGGACAGGGCTCCGACGAGCAGTACTTC.

CDR3 DNA sequence: TGTGCCAGCAGCCCGATGATTAGACCGGGGAACTATGGCTACACCTTC. Its protein product is CASSPMIRPGNYGYTF. The V gene is TRBV7-2, the J gene TRBJ1-2; D gene ambiguous. Trimming took off 5 bases at V and 2 bases at J, with 18 bases between the two ends. The CDR3 spans 16 residues. CDR1 and CDR2 (germline): SGHTA, FQGNSA.

This clone turned up a few times. The rearrangement joins TRBV2 to TRBJ1-2; D possibly corresponds to TRBD1 (6 bases). The V gene lost 6 bases and the J gene lost 5 bases, with 10 bases spanning the gap. The CDR3 runs to 12 residues. CDR1 is SNHLY and CDR2 is FYNNEI in the germline V gene. The CDR3 region is CASSTGPYGYTF. Here the CDR3 DNA reads TGTGCCAGCAGCACAGGGCCGTATGGCTACACCTTC.

This rearrangement joins TRBV18 to TRBJ2-7; weak D call: TRBD2 (5 bases). V was cut by 6 bases and J by 2 bases, with 11 bases left in between. CDR1 and CDR2 from the germline V gene are KGHSH and LQKENI. This CDR3 comprises 13 residues. In DNA, the CDR3 is TGTGCCAGCTCCCAATCGGGGACCTACGAGCAGTACTTC. Protein: CASSQSGTYEQYF.

The V call is TRBV19, the J call TRBJ1-1; weak D call: TRBD1 (6 bases). Germline V gene lookup returns CDR1 LNHDA and CDR2 SQIVND (reference sequence). V was cut by 4 bases and J by 1 base, with 10 bases left in between. CDR3 length equals 14 residues. The CDR3 sequence: CASSRGGENTEAFF. DNA for the CDR3: TGTGCCAGTAGTAGGGGGGGCGAGAACACTGAAGCTTTCTTT.

The CDR3 loop reads CASSWGLTGTGLRGELFF. The DNA of the CDR3 is TGTGCCAGCAGCTGGGGCCTCACCGGGACAGGGTTGCGCGGGGAGCTGTTTTTT. V gene TRBV7-9 combines with J gene TRBJ2-2; 9 bases agree with TRBD1. V was pared by 4 bases and J by 7 bases, with 16 bases of the junction left unmatched. CDR1 and CDR2 from the germline V gene are SEHNR and FQNEAQ (reference sequence). The CDR3 runs 18 residues. Together with reference TRBV7-9 and TRBJ2-2, the CDR3 gives the full variable domain: DTGVSQNPRHKITKRGQNVTFRCDPISEHNRLYWYRQTLGQGPEFLTYFQNEAQLEKSRLLSDRFSAERPKGSFSTLEIQRTEQGDSAMYLCASSWGLTGTGLRGELFFGEGSRLTVL.

This chain links TRBV10-1 with TRBJ2-3, with 9 bases aligning to TRBD2. V was pared by 6 bases and J by 4 bases, with 8 bases of the junction left unmatched. CDR1 is WNHNN, CDR2 SYGVQD, per germline (reference sequence). The CDR3 has 15 amino acids. The CDR3 region is CASRAGTSKADTQYF. The CDR3 nucleotides read TGCGCCAGCAGAGCCGGGACTAGCAAGGCAGATACGCAGTATTTT.

The chain couples TRBV7-3 to TRBJ2-5; TRBD2 aligns across 12 bases. The CDR3 runs 16 residues. From germline, CDR1 is SGHTA and CDR2 FQGTGA. Trimming took 6 bases from V and 4 from J; bases not matched to a gene: 9. The CDR3 region has the DNA TGTGCCAGCAGTTCCCTAGCGGGAGGGCCGAGAGAGACCCAGTACTTC. This translates into CASSSLAGGPRETQYF.

The CDR3: CASSQVSANSPYF. CDR3 in DNA: TGTGCCAGCAGCCAAGTATCCGCCAACTCTCCGTACTTC. This chain joins TRBV3-1 (or the pseudogene TRBV3-2) and TRBJ2-5; D uncertain. V was pared by 1 base and J by 13 bases, with 16 bases between. Germline values: CDR1 LGHDT, CDR2 YNNKEL (reference sequence). The CDR3 sequence is 13 residues long.

V gene TRBV29-1 combines with J gene TRBJ2-1; tentatively, D is TRBD1 (6 bases). The CDR3 is made up of 16 amino acids. V lost 3 bases and J 4 bases, leaving 19 bases between the germline ends. CDR1 is SQVTM, CDR2 ANQGSEA, per germline. CDR3 residues: CSVEGHLTLKYNEQFF. CDR3 DNA sequence: TGCAGCGTTGAGGGACACCTAACGCTAAAATACAATGAGCAGTTCTTC.

This rearrangement joins TRBV27 to TRBJ2-7; D remains unclear. Trimming shortened V by 2 bases and J by 3 bases, and 11 bases separated the two germline ends. There are 14 residues in the CDR3. Germline V gives CDR1 MNHEY, CDR2 SMNVEV (reference sequence). CDR3 residues: CASSLTPNSYEQYF. CDR3 DNA: TGTGCCAGCAGTTTAACCCCAAACAGCTACGAGCAGTACTTC.

This chain links TRBV4-3 with TRBJ2-5; D uncertain. Germline V CDR1 and CDR2: LGHNA, YSLEER. V was cut by 0 bases and J by 0 bases, with 5 bases left in between. The CDR3 extends over 14 amino acids. DNA for the CDR3: TGCGCCAGCAGCCAAGATACTAACCAAGAGACCCAGTACTTC. Protein sequence: CASSQDTNQETQYF.

V is TRBV28 and J is TRBJ1-5, with D possibly TRBD1 on 6 matching bases. Germline lookup yields CDR1 MDHEN and CDR2 SYDVKM. The CDR3 contains 16 residues. Trimming took 6 bases from V and 0 from J, leaving 15 bases between them. This CDR3 is CASSRTASYSNQPQHF. DNA of the CDR3: TGTGCCAGCAGCCGGACAGCAAGTTATAGCAATCAGCCCCAGCATTTT.

The V and J genes are TRBV24-1 and TRBJ2-5; 10 nucleotides align to TRBD1. Germline lookup yields CDR1 KGHDR and CDR2 SFDVKD. V gave up 2 bases and J gave up 3 bases; unmatched junction bases: 2. The CDR3 extends over 15 amino acids. CDR3 in DNA: TGTGCCACCAGTGATTGGACAGGGGGGGAAGAGACCCAGTACTTC. Residues: CATSDWTGGEETQYF.